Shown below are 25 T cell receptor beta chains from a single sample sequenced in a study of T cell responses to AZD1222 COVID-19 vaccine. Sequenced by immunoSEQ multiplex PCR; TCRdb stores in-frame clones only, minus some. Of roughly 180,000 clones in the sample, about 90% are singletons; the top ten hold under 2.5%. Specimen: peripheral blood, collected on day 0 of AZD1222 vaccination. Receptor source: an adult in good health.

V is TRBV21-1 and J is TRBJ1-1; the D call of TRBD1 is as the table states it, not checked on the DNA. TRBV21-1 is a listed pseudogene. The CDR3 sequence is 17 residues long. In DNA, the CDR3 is TGTGCCAGCAGCAAAGCGCGAGGGACAGGGCTTAACACTGAAGCTTTCTTT. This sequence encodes CASSKARGTGLNTEAFF.

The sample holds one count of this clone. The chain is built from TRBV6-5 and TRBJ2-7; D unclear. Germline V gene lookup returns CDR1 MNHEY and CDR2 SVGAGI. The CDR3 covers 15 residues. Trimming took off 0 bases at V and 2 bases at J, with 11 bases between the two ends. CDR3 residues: CASSYSFRAPYEQYF. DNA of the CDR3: TGTGCCAGCAGTTACTCATTCCGGGCTCCCTACGAGCAGTACTTC.

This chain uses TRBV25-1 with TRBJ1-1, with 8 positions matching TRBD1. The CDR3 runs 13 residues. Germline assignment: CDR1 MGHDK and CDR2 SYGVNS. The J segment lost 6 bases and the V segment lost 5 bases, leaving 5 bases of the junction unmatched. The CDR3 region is CASSPRGPAEAFF. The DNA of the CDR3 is TGTGCCAGCAGTCCCAGGGGGCCCGCTGAAGCTTTCTTT.

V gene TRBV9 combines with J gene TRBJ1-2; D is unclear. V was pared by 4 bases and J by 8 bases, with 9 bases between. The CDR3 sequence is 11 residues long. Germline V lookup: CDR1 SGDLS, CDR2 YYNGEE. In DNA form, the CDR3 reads TGTGCCAGCAGCCAATCCGGGGGCTACACCTTC. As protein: CASSQSGGYTF.

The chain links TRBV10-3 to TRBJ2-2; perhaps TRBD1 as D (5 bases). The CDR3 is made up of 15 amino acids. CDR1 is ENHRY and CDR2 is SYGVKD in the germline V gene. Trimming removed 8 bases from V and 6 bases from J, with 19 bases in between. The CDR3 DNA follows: TGTGCCATCGGTAGAGACAGAAAAACCCCCGGGGAGCTGTTTTTT. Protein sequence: CAIGRDRKTPGELFF.

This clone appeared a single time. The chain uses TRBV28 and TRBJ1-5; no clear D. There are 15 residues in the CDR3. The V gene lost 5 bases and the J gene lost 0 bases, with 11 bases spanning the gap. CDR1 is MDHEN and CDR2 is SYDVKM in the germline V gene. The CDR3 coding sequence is TGTGCCAGCAGTATCCCCTGGAGTAGCAATCAGCCCCAGCATTTT. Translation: CASSIPWSSNQPQHF.

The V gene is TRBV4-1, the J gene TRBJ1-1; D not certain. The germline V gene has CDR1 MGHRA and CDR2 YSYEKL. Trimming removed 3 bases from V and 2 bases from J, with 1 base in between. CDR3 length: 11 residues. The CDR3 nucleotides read TGCGCCAGCAGCCACAACACTGAAGCTTTCTTT. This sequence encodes CASSHNTEAFF.

Written as DNA, the CDR3 is TGTGCCAGCAGCCAAGATCCCAGGGCCCTACTGATTTATGGCTACACCTTC. It is translated as CASSQDPRALLIYGYTF. This chain connects TRBV14 to TRBJ1-2, with D maybe TRBD1 (5 bases). The CDR3 runs to 17 residues. Germline assignment: CDR1 SGHDN and CDR2 FVKESK. Trimming took off 0 bases at V and 5 bases at J, with 19 bases between the two ends.

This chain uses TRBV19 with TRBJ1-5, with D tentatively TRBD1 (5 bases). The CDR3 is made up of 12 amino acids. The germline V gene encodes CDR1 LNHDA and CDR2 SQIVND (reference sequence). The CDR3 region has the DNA TGTGGAGTCGGGGGTAGCAATCAGCCCCAGCATTTT. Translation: CGVGGSNQPQHF. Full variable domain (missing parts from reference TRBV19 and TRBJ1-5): DGGITQSPKYLFRKEGQNVTLSCEQNLNHDAMYWYRQDPGQGLRLIYYSQIVNDFQKGDIAEGYSVSREKKESFPLTVTSAQKNPTAFYLCGVGGSNQPQHFGDGTRLSIL.

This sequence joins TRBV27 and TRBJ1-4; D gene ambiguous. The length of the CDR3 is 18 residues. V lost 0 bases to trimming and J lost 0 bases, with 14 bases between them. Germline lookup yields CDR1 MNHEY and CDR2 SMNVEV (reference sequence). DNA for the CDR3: TGTGCCAGCAGTTTATCGATCGGGGTCCCGGCAACTAATGAAAAACTGTTTTTT. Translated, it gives CASSLSIGVPATNEKLFF. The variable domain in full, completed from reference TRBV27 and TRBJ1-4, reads EAQVTQNPRYLITVTGKKLTVTCSQNMNHEYMSWYRQDPGLGLRQIYYSMNVEVTDKGDVPEGYKVSRKEKRNFPLILESPSPNQTSLYFCASSLSIGVPATNEKLFFGSGTQLSVL.

CDR3 in DNA: TGCGCCAGCAGCACCCGACGAGAGCGAAGCTACGAGCAGTACTTC. This codes for CASSTRRERSYEQYF. This chain connects TRBV4-3 to TRBJ2-7; D unclear. The CDR3 is made up of 15 amino acids. Deletions cut 5 bases from V and 3 bases from J, with 17 bases between. Looked up from germline, CDR1 is LGHNA and CDR2 is YSLEER.

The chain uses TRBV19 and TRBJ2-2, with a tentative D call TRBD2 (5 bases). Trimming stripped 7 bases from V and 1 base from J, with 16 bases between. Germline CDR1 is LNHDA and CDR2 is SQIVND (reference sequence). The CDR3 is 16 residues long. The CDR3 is CASTVRGQLNTGELFF. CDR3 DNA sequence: TGTGCCAGTACGGTTCGAGGGCAGCTGAACACCGGGGAGCTGTTTTTT.

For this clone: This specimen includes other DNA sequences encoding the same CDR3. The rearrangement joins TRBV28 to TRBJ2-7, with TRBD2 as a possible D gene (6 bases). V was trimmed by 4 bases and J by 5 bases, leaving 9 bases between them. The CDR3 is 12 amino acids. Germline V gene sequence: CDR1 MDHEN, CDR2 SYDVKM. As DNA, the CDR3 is TGTGCCAGCAGTTCGGGGGTCCACGAGCAGTACTTC. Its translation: CASSSGVHEQYF.

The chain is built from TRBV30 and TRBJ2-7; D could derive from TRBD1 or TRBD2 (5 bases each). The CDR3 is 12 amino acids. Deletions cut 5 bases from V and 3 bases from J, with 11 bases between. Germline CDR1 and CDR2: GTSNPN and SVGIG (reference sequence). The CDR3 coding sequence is TGTGCCTGGGGGGGTGGGAACTACGAGCAGTACTTC. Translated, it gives CAWGGGNYEQYF.

The CDR3 nucleotides are TGTGCCAGCAGTACGACAGTGCTCTATGGCTACACCTTC. Translation gives CASSTTVLYGYTF. V and J are TRBV6-2 or TRBV6-3 and TRBJ1-2, with a weak D call TRBD1 (5 bases). The CDR3 extends over 13 amino acids. The V end lost 5 bases, the J end lost 4 bases, and 11 bases lay between the germline ends. Looked up from germline, CDR1 is MNHEY and CDR2 is SVGEGT.

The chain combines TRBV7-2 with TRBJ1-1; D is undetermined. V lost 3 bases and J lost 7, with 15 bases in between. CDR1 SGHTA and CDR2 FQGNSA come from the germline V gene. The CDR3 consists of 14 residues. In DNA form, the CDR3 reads TGTGCCAGCAGCTTCGGCCCCAACACAGTTGAAGCTTTCTTT. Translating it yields CASSFGPNTVEAFF. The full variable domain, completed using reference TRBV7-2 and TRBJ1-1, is GAGVSQSPSNKVTEKGKDVELRCDPISGHTALYWYRQSLGQGLEFLIYFQGNSAPDKSGLPSDRFSAERTGGSVSTLTIQRTQQEDSAVYLCASSFGPNTVEAFFGQGTRLTVV.

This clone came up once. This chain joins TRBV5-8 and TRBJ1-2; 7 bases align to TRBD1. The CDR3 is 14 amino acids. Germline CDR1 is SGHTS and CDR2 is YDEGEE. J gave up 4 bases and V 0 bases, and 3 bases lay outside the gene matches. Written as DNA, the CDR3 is TGTGCCAGCAGCTTGGTGGGACAGATCTATGGCTACACCTTC. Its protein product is CASSLVGQIYGYTF.

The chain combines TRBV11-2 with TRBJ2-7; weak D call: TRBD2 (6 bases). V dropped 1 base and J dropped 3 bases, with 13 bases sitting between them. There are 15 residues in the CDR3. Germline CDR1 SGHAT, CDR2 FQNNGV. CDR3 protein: CASSLVVGGLYEQYF. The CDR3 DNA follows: TGTGCCAGCAGCTTAGTTGTGGGAGGCCTCTACGAGCAGTACTTC.

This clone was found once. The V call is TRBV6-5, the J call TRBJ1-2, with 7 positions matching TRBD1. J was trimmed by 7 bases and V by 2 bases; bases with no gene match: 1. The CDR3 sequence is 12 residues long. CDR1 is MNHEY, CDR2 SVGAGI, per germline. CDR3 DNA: TGTGCCAGCAGTTACCCAGGGGGTGGCTACACCTTC. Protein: CASSYPGGGYTF.

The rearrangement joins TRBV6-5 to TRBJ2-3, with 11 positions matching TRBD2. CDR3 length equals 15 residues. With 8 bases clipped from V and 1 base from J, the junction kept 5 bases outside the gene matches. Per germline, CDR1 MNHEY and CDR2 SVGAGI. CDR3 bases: TGTGCCAGCGACCCGGGACTAGCGGGCACAGATACGCAGTATTTT. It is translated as CASDPGLAGTDTQYF.

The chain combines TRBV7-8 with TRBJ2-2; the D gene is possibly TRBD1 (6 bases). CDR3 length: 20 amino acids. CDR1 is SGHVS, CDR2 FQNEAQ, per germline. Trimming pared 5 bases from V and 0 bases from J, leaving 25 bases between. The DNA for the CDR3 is TGTGCCAGCAGCCGTCTTGGGTATCCGGGCAGGGGAACGAACACCGGGGAGCTGTTTTTT. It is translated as CASSRLGYPGRGTNTGELFF. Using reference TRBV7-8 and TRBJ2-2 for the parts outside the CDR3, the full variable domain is GAGVSQSPRYKVAKRGQDVALRCDPISGHVSLFWYQQALGQGPEFLTYFQNEAQLDKSGLPSDRFFAERPEGSVSTLKIQRTQQEDSAVYLCASSRLGYPGRGTNTGELFFGEGSRLTVL.

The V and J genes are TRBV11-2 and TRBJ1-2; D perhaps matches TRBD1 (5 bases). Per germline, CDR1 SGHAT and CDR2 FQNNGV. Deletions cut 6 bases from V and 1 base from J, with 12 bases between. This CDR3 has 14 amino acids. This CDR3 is CASRRGGINYGYTF. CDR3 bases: TGTGCCAGCAGGCGGGGGGGGATTAACTATGGCTACACCTTC.

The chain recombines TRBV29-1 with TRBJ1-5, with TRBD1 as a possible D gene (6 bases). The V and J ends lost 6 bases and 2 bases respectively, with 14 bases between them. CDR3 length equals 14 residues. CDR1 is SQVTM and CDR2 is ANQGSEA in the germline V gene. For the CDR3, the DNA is TGCAGCGTCCGGGAGACAGGCCGCAATCAGCCCCAGCATTTT. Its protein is CSVRETGRNQPQHF.

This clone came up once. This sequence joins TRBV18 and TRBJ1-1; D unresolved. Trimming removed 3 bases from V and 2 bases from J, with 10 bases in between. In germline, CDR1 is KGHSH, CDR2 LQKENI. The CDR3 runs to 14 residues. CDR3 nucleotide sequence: TGTGCCAGCTCACCCTCGATGACTAACACTGAAGCTTTCTTT. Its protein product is CASSPSMTNTEAFF.

The CDR3 nucleotides are TGTGCCAGCAGCTTAAGTCCGATGGGCTCCTACGAGCAGTACTTC. Residues: CASSLSPMGSYEQYF. The V and J genes are TRBV9 and TRBJ2-7; the D is unclear. The V and J ends lost 4 bases and 0 bases respectively, with 14 bases between them. The germline CDR1 and CDR2 sequences are SGDLS and YYNGEE. There are 15 residues in the CDR3.